The clone carrying this TCR beta chain was observed at least ten times. The antigen is unknown. TCRdb used MiXCR to reprocess the multiplex PCR reads, holding one entry per CDR3 protein. This sample has 150,000 to 200,000 distinct CDR3 sequences, with roughly 30% found just once. This CDR3 comprises 13 residues. Trimming removed 5 bases from V and 2 bases from J, with 9 bases in between. This sample is part of a study of breast tumors, draining lymph nodes, adjacent tissues. Points from the study as a whole: The lymph node origin of tumor T cells was framed as consistent with a hypothesis, not demonstrated.

The lymph nodes were axillary draining lymph nodes from breast cancer patients. This receptor was identified in a female donor with breast cancer. Some clones in this sample may be carry-over from other donors' samples. The chain links TRBV12-3 or TRBV12-4 to TRBJ1-2; D call uncertain. The sequencing sample was made of axillary lymph node tissue. The CDR3 nucleotides are TGTGCCAGCAGTCAACAGAGCAACTATGGCTACACCTTC. This codes for CASSQQSNYGYTF.